This TCR beta chain was documented in a study of regulatory T cells in long-lasting Graves disease. Looking at the study overall: Persistent Graves' disease meant over 5 years of antithyroid drugs with positive TSH receptor antibodies. Points from the study as a whole: Persistent disease was characterized by preferential usage of TRBV28, TRBJ1-2 and TRBJ2-5.

A note on this clonotype: The antigen is unknown.

Time point noted: persistent/refractory GD, antithyroid drugs over 5 years with positive TRAb. PBMC RNA was the source of the TCR library. With iRepertoire HTBI primers and Arm-PCR of CDR3 regions, TCR beta libraries were built. TCRdb re-called the multiplex PCR reads with MiXCR, one entry per CDR3 protein. The data contain a few hundred thousand distinct CDR3 sequences, 21% of them seen just once; the ten biggest clones take up roughly an eighth. Germline trimming cut 3 bases from V and 7 bases from J; bases unmatched to any gene: 8. The germline V gene encodes CDR1 PRHDT and CDR2 FYEKMQ (reference sequence). The CDR3 is 14 amino acids.

The chain combines TRBV13 with TRBJ1-1; 7 bases are a match to TRBD1. The sample consisted of peripheral blood mononuclear cells (PBMCs), taken when the disease was refractory, from a patient treated with antithyroid drugs. This receptor was obtained from a female donor with Graves disease. CDR3 nucleotide sequence: TGTGCCAGCAGCTTGAGGGGGCGAGACAGTGAAGCTTTCTTT. It translates to CASSLRGRDSEAFF.